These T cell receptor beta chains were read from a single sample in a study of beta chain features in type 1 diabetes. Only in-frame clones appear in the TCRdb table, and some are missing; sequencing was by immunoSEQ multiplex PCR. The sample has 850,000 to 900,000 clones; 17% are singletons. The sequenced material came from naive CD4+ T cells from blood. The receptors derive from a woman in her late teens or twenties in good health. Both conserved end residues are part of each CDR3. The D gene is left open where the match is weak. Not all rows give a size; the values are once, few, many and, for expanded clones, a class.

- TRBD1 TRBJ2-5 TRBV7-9 CASSLRGTGKETQYF TGTGCCAGCAGCTTAAGAGGGACAGGGAAAGAGACCCAGTACTTC
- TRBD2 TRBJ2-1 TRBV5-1 CASSLVPTRLAGNEQFF TGCGCCAGCAGCTTGGTACCCACTCGACTAGCGGGCAATGAGCAGTTCTTC
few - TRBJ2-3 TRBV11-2 CASSLSEADTQYF TGTGCCAGCAGCTTAAGTGAGGCAGATACGCAGTATTTT
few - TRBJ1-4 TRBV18 CASSPQTARNEKLFF TGTGCCAGCTCACCCCAGACAGCCCGTAATGAAAAACTGTTTTTT
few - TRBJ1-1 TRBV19 CASSILTANTEAFF TGTGCCAGTAGTATCCTCACAGCGAACACTGAAGCTTTCTTT
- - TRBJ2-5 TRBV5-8 CASSFYRSVETQYF TGTGCCAGCAGCTTTTACAGGTCCGTAGAGACCCAGTACTTC
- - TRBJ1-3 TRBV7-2 CASSRGGEFDGNTIYF TGTGCCAGCAGCCGAGGGGGGGAATTTGATGGAAACACCATATATTTT
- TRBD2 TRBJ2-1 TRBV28 CASSSGLAGGSEQFF TGTGCCAGCAGTTCTGGACTAGCGGGAGGTAGTGAGCAGTTCTTC
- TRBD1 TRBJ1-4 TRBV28 CASRPRTGRGNEKLFF TGTGCCAGCAGACCACGGACAGGGAGGGGTAACGAAAAACTGTTTTTT
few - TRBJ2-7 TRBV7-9 CASSPREYEQYF TGTGCCAGCAGCCCCCGGGAATACGAGCAGTACTTC
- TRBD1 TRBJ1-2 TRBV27 CASSLIRQGGNYGYTF TGTGCCAGCAGTTTAATCAGACAGGGAGGTAACTATGGCTACACCTTC
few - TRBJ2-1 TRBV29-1 CSVERYNEQFF TGCAGCGTTGAACGGTACAATGAGCAGTTCTTC
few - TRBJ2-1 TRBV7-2 CASSQIFQANSYNEQFF TGTGCCAGCAGCCAAATTTTTCAGGCGAACTCATACAATGAGCAGTTCTTC
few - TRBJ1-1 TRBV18 CASSPMSRGDTEAFF TGTGCCAGCTCACCAATGAGCAGGGGCGACACTGAAGCTTTCTTT
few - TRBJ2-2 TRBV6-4 CASRRTAPDTGELFF TGTGCCAGCCGGAGGACAGCCCCCGACACCGGGGAGCTGTTTTTT
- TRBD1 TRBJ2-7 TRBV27 CASSPRSGTGTYEQYF TGTGCCAGCAGTCCCAGATCCGGGACAGGGACCTACGAGCAGTACTTC
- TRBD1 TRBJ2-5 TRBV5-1 CASSRRQGETQYF TGCGCCAGCAGCAGAAGGCAGGGGGAAACCCAGTACTTC
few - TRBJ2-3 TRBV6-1 CASSERPSTDTQYF TGTGCCAGCAGTGAGCGGCCTAGCACAGATACGCAGTATTTT
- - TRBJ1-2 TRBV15 CATSRDQYYGYTF TGTGCCACCAGCAGAGATCAATACTATGGCTACACCTTC
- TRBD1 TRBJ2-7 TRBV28 CASRQIVQGSSYEQYF TGTGCCAGCAGACAGATAGTACAGGGGAGCTCCTACGAGCAGTACTTC
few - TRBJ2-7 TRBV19 CASSAYRRRTSFYEQYF TGTGCCAGTAGTGCGTACAGGAGACGGACAAGCTTCTACGAGCAGTACTTC
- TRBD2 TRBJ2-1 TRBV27 CASSSGLAERNEQFF TGTGCCAGCAGTTCGGGACTAGCGGAGCGCAATGAGCAGTTCTTC